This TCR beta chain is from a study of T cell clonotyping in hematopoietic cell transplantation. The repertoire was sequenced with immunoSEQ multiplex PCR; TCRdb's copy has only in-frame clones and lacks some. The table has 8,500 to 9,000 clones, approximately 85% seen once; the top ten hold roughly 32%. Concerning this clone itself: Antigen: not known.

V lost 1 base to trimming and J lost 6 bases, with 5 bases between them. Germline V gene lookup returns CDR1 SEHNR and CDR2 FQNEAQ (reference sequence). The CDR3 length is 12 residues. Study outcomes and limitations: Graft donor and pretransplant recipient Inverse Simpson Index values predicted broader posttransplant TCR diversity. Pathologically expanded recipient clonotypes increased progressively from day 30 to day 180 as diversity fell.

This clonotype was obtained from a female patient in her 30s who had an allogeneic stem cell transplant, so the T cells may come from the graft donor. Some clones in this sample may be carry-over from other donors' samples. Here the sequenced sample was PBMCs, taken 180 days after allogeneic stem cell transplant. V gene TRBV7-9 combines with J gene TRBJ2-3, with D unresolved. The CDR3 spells CASSLDWDTQYF. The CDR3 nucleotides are TGTGCCAGCAGCTTAGATTGGGATACGCAGTATTTT.